This T cell receptor beta chain was recorded in a study of radiation and T cells in renal cell carcinoma. Study at large: Nephrectomy followed 15 Gy stereotactic body radiation by 4 weeks. The study, taken as a whole, reports: Top tumor clonotypes rose in blood 2 weeks post-radiation, then contracted.

Notes on this clone: Its antigen is unidentified.

Sequencing was performed with immunoSEQ multiplex PCR; in TCRdb, only in-frame clones are kept and a portion is missing. The profile shows tens of thousands of clones, just over 75% of them singletons. The junction had 4 bases not matched to a gene; V was cut back by 2 bases and J by 1 base. Germline assignment: CDR1 SGHRS and CDR2 YFSETQ. The CDR3 runs 15 residues. Time point defined: blood 2 weeks post-SBRT. The treatment: 15 Gy SBRT to primary tumor, nephrectomy 4 weeks later. Blood was sampled at baseline, 2 weeks and 4 weeks after SBRT. V usage is TRBV5-1 and J usage is TRBJ2-3; TRBD2 matches 7 bases. The sequencing used blood, collected from a patient whose treatment included radiotherapy and nephrectomy. The receptor's source is a man in his sixties with renal cell carcinoma. The CDR3 spells CASSFRLAGTDTQYF. CDR3 bases: TGCGCCAGCAGCTTTCGGCTAGCGGGCACAGATACGCAGTATTTT.